One T cell receptor beta chain is described in this entry. The data belong to a study of blood T cell repertoires in COVID-19. Across the study: Donors in the United States, Italy and Spain gave samples during acute or convalescent COVID-19.

After removal of 6 bases from V and 5 bases from J, the junction contained 13 bases not matched to a gene. This CDR3 has 16 amino acids. The germline V gene has CDR1 SGDLS and CDR2 YYNGEE. Sequencing was performed with immunoSEQ multiplex PCR; in TCRdb, only in-frame clones are kept and a portion is missing. Among roughly 250,000 clones listed, roughly 80% were seen once. The sample comprised peripheral blood. The origin of this receptor is a woman of 80 years or more with active or convalescent COVID-19. This chain links TRBV9 with TRBJ2-7, with TRBD2 matching over 11 bases. The CDR3 is CASTPGGTSGPNEQYF. The CDR3 DNA follows: TGTGCCAGCACCCCCGGGGGGACTAGCGGCCCCAACGAGCAGTACTTC. The full variable domain, with the rest looked up from reference TRBV9 and TRBJ2-7, is DSGVTQTPKHLITATGQRVTLRCSPRSGDLSVYWYQQSLDQGLQFLIQYYNGEERAKGNILERFSAQQFPDLHSELNLSSLELGDSALYFCASTPGGTSGPNEQYFGPGTRLTVT.